This TCR beta chain derives from a study of tumor-infiltrating lymphocytes in oesophageal squamous cell carcinoma. The ends were cut back, 0 bases at V and 3 bases at J, with 8 bases in the middle. Germline loops: CDR1 SGHVS, CDR2 FNYEAQ. The CDR3 has 15 amino acids. From the PCR reads, TCRdb called clonotypes with MiXCR, one entry per CDR3 protein. The table has approximately 20,000 distinct CDR3 sequences, roughly 36% seen once. This clonotype was counted many times. The source of this sequence is a male donor with esophageal squamous cell carcinoma. The J gene is TRBJ1-4, the V gene TRBV7-6; tentative D call: TRBD1 (5 bases). The source material was esophageal tumor tissue. In nucleotides, the CDR3 is TGTGCCAGCAGCTTAGCGTCAGGGCCTAATGAAAAACTGTTTTTT. Its translation: CASSLASGPNEKLFF.